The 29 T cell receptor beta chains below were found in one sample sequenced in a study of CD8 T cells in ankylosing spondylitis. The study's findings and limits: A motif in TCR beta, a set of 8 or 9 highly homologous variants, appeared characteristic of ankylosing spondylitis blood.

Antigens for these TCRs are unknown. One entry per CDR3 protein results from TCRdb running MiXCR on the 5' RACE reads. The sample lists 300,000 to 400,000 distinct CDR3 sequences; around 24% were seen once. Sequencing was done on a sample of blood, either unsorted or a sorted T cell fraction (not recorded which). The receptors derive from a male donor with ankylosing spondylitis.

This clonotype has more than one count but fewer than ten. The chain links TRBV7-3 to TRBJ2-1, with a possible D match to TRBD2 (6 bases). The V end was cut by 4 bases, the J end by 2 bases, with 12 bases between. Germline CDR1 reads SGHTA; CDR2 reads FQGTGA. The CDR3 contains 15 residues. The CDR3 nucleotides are TGTGCCAGCAGCTCCTCCCGGGAGACCTACAATGAGCAGTTCTTC. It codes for CASSSSRETYNEQFF.

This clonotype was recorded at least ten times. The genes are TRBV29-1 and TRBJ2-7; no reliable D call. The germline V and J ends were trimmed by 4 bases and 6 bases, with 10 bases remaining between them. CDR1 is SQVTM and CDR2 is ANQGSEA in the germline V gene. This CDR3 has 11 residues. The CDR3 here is CSVVTDLEQYF. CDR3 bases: TGCAGCGTTGTAACTGACCTCGAGCAGTACTTC.

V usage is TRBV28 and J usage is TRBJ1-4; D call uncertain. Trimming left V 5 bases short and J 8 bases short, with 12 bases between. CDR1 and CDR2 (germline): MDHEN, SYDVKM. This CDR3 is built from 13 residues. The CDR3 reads CASSPPGREKLFF. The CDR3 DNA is TGTGCCAGCAGTCCCCCTGGGCGGGAAAAACTGTTTTTT. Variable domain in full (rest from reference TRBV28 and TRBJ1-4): DVKVTQSSRYLVKRTGEKVFLECVQDMDHENMFWYRQDPGLGLRLIYFSYDVKMKEKGDIPEGYSVSREKKERFSLILESASTNQTSMYLCASSPPGREKLFFGSGTQLSVL.

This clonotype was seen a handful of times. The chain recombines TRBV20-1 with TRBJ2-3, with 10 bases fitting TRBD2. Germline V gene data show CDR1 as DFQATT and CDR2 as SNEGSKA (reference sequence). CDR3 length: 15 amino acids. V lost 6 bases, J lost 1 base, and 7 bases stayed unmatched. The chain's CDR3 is CSAAKREGGTDTQYF. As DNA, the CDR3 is TGCAGTGCGGCCAAGCGGGAGGGAGGCACAGATACGCAGTATTTT.

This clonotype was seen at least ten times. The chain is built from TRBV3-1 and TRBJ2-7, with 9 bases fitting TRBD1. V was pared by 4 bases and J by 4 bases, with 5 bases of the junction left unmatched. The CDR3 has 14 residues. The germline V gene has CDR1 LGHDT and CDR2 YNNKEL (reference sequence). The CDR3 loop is CASSPRTGEYEQYF. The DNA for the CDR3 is TGTGCCAGCAGCCCTAGGACAGGGGAATACGAGCAGTACTTC.

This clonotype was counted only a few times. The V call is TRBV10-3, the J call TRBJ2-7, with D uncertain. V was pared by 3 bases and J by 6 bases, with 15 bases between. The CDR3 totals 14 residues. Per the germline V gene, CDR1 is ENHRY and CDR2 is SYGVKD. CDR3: CAISESQAQVEQYF. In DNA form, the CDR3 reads TGTGCCATCAGTGAAAGCCAAGCTCAGGTCGAGCAGTACTTC.

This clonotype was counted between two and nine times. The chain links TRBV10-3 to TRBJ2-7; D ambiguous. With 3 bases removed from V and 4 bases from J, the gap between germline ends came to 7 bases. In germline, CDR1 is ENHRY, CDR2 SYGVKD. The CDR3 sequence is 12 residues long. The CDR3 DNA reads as TGTGCCATCAGTGACAAGGGTTACGAGCAGTACTTC. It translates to CAISDKGYEQYF.

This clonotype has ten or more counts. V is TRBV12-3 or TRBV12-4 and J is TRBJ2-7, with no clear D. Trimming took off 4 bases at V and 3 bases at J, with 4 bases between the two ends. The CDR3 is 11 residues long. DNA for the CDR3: TGTGCCAGCAGTTCAAACTACGAGCAGTACTTC. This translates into CASSSNYEQYF.

The chain's CDR3 is CASSEGRDGGNTIYF. The CDR3 coding sequence is TGCGCCAGCAGTGAGGGTCGGGACGGCGGAAACACCATATATTTT. The V and J genes are TRBV10-2 and TRBJ1-3; D might be TRBD1 (5 bases). V was clipped by 2 bases and J by 4 bases, with 12 bases between them. CDR3 length: 15 residues. CDR1 is WSHSY, CDR2 SAAADI, per germline.

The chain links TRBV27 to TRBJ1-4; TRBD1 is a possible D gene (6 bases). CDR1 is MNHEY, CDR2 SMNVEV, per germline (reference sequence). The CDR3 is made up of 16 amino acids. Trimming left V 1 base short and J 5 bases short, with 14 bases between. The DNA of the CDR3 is TGTGCCAGCAGTTTATGGAGCGGGGGCACAAATGAAAAACTGTTTTTT. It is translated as CASSLWSGGTNEKLFF.

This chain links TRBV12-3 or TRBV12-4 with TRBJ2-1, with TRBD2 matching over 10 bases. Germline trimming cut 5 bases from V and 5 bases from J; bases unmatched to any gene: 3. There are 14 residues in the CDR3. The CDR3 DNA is TGTGCCAGCAGTACCGGGACTAGCGACAATGAGCAGTTCTTC. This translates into CASSTGTSDNEQFF.

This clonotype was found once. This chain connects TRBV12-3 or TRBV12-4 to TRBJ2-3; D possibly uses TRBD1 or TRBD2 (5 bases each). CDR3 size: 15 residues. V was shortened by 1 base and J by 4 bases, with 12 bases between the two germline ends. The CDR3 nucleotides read TGTGCCAGCAGTTTAGATTGGGGGTCGTCAGATACGCAGTATTTT. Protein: CASSLDWGSSDTQYF.

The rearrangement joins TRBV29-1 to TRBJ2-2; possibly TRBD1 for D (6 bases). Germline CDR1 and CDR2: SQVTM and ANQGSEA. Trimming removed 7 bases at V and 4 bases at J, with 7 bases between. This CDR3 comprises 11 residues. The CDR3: CSGTATGELFF. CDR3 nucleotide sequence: TGCAGCGGGACAGCCACCGGGGAGCTGTTTTTT.

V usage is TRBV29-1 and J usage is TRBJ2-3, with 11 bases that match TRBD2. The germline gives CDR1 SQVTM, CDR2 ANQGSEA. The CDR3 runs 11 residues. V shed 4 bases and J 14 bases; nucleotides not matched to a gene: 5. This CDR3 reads CSVVVAGGPYF. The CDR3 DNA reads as TGCAGCGTTGTCGTAGCGGGAGGGCCGTATTTT.

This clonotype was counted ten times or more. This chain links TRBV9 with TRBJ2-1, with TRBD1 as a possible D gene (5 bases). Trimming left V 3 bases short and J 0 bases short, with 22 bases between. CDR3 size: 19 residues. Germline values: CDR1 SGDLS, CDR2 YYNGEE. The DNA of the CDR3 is TGTGCCAGCAGCGCCTATGGGGCCAAGACCGGTGTCTCCTACAATGAGCAGTTCTTC. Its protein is CASSAYGAKTGVSYNEQFF.

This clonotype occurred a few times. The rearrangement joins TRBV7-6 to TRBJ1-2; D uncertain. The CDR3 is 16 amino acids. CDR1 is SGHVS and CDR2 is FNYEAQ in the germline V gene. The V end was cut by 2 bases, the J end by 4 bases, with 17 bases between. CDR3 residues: CASSLWHRTLGYGYTF. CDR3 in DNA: TGTGCCAGCAGCTTATGGCACAGAACCCTAGGCTATGGCTACACCTTC. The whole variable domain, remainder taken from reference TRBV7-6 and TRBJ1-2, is GAGVSQSPRYKVTKRGQDVALRCDPISGHVSLYWYRQALGQGPEFLTYFNYEAQQDKSGLPNDRFSAERPEGSISTLTIQRTEQRDSAMYRCASSLWHRTLGYGYTFGSGTRLTVV.

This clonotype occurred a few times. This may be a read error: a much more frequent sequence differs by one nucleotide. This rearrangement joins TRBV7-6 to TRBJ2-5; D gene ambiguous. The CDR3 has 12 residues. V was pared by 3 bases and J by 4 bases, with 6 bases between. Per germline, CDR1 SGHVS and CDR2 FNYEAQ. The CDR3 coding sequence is TGTGCCAGCAGCTTGACCCGAGAGACCCAGTACTTC. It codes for CASSLTRETQYF. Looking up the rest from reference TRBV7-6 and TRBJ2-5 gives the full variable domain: GAGVSQSPRYKVTKRGQDVALRCDPISGHVSLYWYRQALGQGPEFLTYFNYEAQQDKSGLPNDRFSAERPEGSISTLTIQRTEQRDSAMYRCASSLTRETQYFGPGTRLLVL.

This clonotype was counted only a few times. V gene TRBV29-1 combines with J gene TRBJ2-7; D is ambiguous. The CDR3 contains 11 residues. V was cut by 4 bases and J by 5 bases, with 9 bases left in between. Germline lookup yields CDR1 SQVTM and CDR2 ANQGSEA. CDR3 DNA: TGCAGCGTTGCGGGTCCGGACGAGCAGTACTTC. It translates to CSVAGPDEQYF.

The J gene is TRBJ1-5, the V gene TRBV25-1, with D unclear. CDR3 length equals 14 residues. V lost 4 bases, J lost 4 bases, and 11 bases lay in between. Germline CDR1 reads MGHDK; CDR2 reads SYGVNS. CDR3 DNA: TGTGCCAGCAGTGGATTCGGGGTTAATCAGCCCCAGCATTTT. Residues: CASSGFGVNQPQHF.

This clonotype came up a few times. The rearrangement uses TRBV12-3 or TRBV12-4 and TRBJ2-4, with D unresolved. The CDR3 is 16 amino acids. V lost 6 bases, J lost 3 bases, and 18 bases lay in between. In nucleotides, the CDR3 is TGTGCCAGCAGCTTTGCTCTAACGTGGGGCAAAAACATTCAGTACTTC. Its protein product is CASSFALTWGKNIQYF.

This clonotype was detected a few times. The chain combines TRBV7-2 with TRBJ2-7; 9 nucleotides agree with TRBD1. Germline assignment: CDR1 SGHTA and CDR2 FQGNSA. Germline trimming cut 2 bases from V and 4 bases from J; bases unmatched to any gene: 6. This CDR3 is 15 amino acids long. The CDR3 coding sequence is TGTGCCAGCAGCTTACTCCGGACAGGGGAGTACGAGCAGTACTTC. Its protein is CASSLLRTGEYEQYF.

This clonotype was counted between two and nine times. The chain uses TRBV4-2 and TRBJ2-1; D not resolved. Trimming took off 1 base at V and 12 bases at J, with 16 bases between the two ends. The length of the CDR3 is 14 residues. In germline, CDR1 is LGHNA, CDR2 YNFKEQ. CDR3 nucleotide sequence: TGTGCCAGCAGCCAAGGAACCCGGAATTTTGGGCAGTTCTTC. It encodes CASSQGTRNFGQFF.

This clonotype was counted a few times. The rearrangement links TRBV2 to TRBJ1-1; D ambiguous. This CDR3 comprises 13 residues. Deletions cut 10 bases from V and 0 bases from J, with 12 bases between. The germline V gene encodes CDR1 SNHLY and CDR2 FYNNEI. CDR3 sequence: CATASQMNTEAFF. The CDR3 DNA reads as TGTGCCACCGCGTCTCAGATGAACACTGAAGCTTTCTTT.

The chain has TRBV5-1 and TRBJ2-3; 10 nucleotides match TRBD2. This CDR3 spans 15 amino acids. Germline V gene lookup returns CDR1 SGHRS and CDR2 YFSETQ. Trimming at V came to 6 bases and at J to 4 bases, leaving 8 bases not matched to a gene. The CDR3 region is CASNLGLAGADTQYF. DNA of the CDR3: TGCGCCAGCAATCTGGGGCTAGCGGGAGCAGATACGCAGTATTTT.

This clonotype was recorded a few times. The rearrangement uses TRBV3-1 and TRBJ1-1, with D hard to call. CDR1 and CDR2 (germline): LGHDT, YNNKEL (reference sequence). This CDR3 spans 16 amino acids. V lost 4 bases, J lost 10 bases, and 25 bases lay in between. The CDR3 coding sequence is TGTGCCAGCAGCCGGCAAGATAGTGTCCCTCGGTCGGCAGCTTTCTTT. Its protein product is CASSRQDSVPRSAAFF.

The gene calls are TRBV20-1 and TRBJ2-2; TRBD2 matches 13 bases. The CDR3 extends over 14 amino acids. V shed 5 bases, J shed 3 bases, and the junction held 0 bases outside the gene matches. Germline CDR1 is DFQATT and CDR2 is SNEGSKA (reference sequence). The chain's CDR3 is CSAGTSGDTGELFF. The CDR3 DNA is TGCAGTGCTGGGACTAGCGGGGACACCGGGGAGCTGTTTTTT.

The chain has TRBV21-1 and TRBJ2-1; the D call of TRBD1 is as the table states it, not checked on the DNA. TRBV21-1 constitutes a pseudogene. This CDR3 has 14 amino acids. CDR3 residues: CASSKTPGVNEQFF. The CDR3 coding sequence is TGTGCCAGCAGCAAAACCCCCGGCGTAAATGAGCAGTTCTTC.

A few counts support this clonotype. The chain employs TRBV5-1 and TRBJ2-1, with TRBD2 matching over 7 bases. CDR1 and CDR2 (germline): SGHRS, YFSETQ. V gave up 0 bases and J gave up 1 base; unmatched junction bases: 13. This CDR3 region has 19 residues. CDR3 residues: CASSLARAGATSSYNEQFF. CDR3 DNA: TGCGCCAGCAGCTTGGCGCGGGCGGGAGCTACTAGTTCCTACAATGAGCAGTTCTTC.

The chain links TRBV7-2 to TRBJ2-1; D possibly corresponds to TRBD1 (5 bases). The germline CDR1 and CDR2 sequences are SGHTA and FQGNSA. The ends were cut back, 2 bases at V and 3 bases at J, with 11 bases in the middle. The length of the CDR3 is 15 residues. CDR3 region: CASSLFRDSYNEQFF. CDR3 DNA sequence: TGTGCCAGCAGCTTATTCCGAGACAGCTACAATGAGCAGTTCTTC.